One sample yielded the 6 T cell receptor beta chains listed below, sequenced in a study of cytomegalovirus exposure and HLA in healthy donors (dated by TCRdb to the late 2010s). The library was generated by the immunoSEQ multiplex PCR assay. Not all clones reach the TCRdb copy of this immuneACCESS table, which keeps in-frame sequences only. Checked studies attribute under half of the gap to unresolved V genes and leave the rest unexplained. Recorded for this sample are roughly 330,000 clones; roughly 90% of them occurred a single time. Of the sample, approximately 1.1% falls within the top ten clones. The sample consisted of PBMCs. All receptors come from a woman in her 30s in good health and CMV-seropositive.

The V call is TRBV7-2, the J call TRBJ2-2; D not certain. Looked up from germline, CDR1 is SGHTA and CDR2 is FQGNSA. This CDR3 has 17 residues. V was trimmed by 3 bases and J by 4 bases, leaving 18 bases between them. CDR3 nucleotide sequence: TGTGCCAGCAGCTTCCCCGACACAAAGGGATCCACCGGGGAGCTGTTTTTT. Protein sequence: CASSFPDTKGSTGELFF.

CDR3 sequence: CASSQDFRNSDSNQPQHF. Here the CDR3 DNA reads TGTGCCAGCAGCCAAGATTTCCGGAACAGCGATAGCAATCAGCCCCAGCATTTT. This chain uses TRBV4-2 with TRBJ1-5; D remains unclear. The V gene's germline CDR1 is LGHNA and CDR2 YNFKEQ. V lost 0 bases to trimming and J lost 0 bases, with 15 bases between them. This CDR3 comprises 18 residues.

This chain connects TRBV4-3 to TRBJ1-2, with D maybe TRBD1 (6 bases). Trimming took off 0 bases at V and 8 bases at J, with 22 bases between the two ends. The CDR3 loop spans 17 amino acids. Germline V gives CDR1 LGHNA, CDR2 YSLEER. The CDR3 region has the DNA TGCGCCAGCAGCCAAGAGGCGCTCGACAGGCGGACTTACGGCTACACCTTC. This translates into CASSQEALDRRTYGYTF.

J is TRBJ2-6 and V is TRBV30; no firm D call. V lost 0 bases and J lost 1, with 10 bases in between. This CDR3 is 16 amino acids long. Germline V gene data show CDR1 as GTSNPN and CDR2 as SVGIG (reference sequence). The CDR3 is CAWSVPQVSGANVLTF. DNA of the CDR3: TGTGCCTGGAGTGTACCACAAGTTTCTGGGGCCAACGTCCTGACTTTC.

The chain's CDR3 is CASSLASLNQPQHF. In nucleotides, the CDR3 is TGTGCCAGCAGTTTAGCCAGCCTCAATCAGCCCCAGCATTTT. The chain recombines TRBV28 with TRBJ1-5; no reliable D call. The V gene's germline CDR1 is MDHEN and CDR2 SYDVKM. This CDR3 has 14 residues. Trimming shortened V by 2 bases and J by 3 bases, and 8 bases separated the two germline ends.

This chain links TRBV7-2 with TRBJ1-1; D gene unclear. Germline V lookup: CDR1 SGHTA, CDR2 FQGNSA. CDR3 length: 14 residues. Trimming shortened V by 7 bases and J by 5 bases, and 17 bases separated the two germline ends. The CDR3 loop reads CASIPGLVATEAFF. The CDR3 DNA follows: TGTGCCAGCATCCCGGGCCTGGTGGCAACTGAAGCTTTCTTT.